Included here is one T cell receptor beta chain sequence, with context. Its specificity is not known. The PCR ran on 60 Vbeta and 13 Jbeta primers. The protocol was immunoSEQ multiplex PCR, while the TCRdb copy is restricted to in-frame clones and leaves out a portion. The table shows 120,000 to 150,000 clones, with over 70% occurring only once. These data originate in a study of cytomegalovirus exposure and HLA in healthy donors. Study-wide findings and caveats: TCR beta V segments were, for the most part, productive about 87% or about 30% of the time in an earlier analysis. Several top significant clusters appeared, in a later analysis, to be linked to common viral pathogens. Sequence variants that were highly shared formed a cluster that was likely a sequencing artifact. In a later analysis, V- and J-gene trimming of beta chains associated with a DCLRE1C missense variant, replicated independently.

This CDR3 contains 13 residues. Germline CDR1 reads SSHAT; CDR2 reads FNYEAQ (reference sequence). Trimming left V 4 bases short and J 3 bases short, with 9 bases between. This TCR was recovered from a man aged 25 to 40 in good health and CMV-seropositive. The V call is TRBV7-7, the J call TRBJ2-5; D not certain. Sequenced input: PBMCs. The CDR3 loop reads CASSSPPKETQYF. The CDR3 bases are TGTGCCAGCAGCTCTCCCCCTAAAGAGACCCAGTACTTC.